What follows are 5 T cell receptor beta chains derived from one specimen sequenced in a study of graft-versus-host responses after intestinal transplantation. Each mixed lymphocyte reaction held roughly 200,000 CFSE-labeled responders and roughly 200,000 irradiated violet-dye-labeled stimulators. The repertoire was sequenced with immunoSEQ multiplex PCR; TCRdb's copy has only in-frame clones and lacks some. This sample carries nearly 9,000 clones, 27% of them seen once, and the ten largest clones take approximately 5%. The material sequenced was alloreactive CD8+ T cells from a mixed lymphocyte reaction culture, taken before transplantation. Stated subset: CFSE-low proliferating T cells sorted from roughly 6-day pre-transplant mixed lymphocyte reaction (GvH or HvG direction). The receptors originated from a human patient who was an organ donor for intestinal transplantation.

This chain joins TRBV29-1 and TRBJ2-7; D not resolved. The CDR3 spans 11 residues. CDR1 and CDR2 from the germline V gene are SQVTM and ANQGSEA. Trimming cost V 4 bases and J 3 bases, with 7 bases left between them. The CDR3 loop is CSVGSDYEQYF. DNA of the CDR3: TGCAGCGTTGGGTCGGACTACGAGCAGTACTTC.

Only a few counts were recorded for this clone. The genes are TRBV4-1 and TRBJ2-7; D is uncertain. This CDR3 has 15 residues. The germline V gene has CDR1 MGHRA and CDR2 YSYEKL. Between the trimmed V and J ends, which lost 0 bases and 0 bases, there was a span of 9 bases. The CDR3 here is CASSQDKTSSYEQYF. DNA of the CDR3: TGCGCCAGCAGCCAAGATAAGACGAGCTCCTACGAGCAGTACTTC.

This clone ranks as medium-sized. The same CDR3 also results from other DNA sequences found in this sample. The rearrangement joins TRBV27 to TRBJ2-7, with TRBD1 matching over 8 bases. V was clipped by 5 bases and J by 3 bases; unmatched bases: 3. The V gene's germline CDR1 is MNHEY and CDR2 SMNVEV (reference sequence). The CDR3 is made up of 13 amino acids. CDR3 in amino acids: CASSLGTGYEQYF. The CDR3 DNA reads TGTGCCAGCAGTCTAGGGACAGGCTACGAGCAGTACTTC.

The CDR3 bases are TGTGCCAGCAGCTTGGACTCAGGATATGAGCAGTTCTTC. Its translation: CASSLDSGYEQFF. The V call is TRBV5-6, the J call TRBJ2-1; D unresolved. Germline assignment: CDR1 SGHDT and CDR2 YYEEEE. The CDR3 totals 13 residues. V lost 0 bases and J lost 8, with 9 bases in between.

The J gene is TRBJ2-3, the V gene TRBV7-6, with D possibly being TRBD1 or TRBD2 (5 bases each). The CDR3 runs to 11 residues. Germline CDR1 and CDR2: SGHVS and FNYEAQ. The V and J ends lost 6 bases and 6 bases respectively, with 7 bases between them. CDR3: CASRWGDTQYF. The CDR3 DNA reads TGTGCCAGCAGATGGGGGGATACGCAGTATTTT.